This TCR beta chain was captured in a study of blood T cell repertoires in COVID-19 (dated by TCRdb to 2020 to 2022). Notes on the research overall: Samples covering the acute and convalescent phases of COVID-19 were provided by collaborators in the United States, Italy and Spain. The material from the prospective study consisted of cDNA or gDNA derived from T cells, B-cell-depleted T cells, or PBMCs. Deeply sampled blood TCRbeta repertoires from subjects exposed to, actively infected with, or recovered from COVID-19 were included in the dataset. A freely available public database, intended as a resource for researchers studying the immune response to SARS-CoV-2, is where the repertoires were released. Samples came from the ongoing ImmuneRACE study (first 160 participants) plus 1,254 subjects from 6 global collaborators. Nearly every sample came with metadata listing a de-identified subject ID, COVID-19 status, age in years and sex. Where available, HLA class I and class II types were obtained from metadata supplied by the sample provider rather than from assay-based typing.

The immunoSEQ Assay, a bias-controlled multiplex PCR, was used to amplify TCRbeta CDR3 regions from genomic DNA. In the source study's methods: The number of nucleated cells in each sample was estimated by amplification of reference gene primers within the assay. To quantify the absolute abundance of each unique TCRbeta CDR3 rearrangement, sequence reads were collapsed and filtered. Productive Simpson clonality was computed per sample as the square root of Simpson's diversity index over productive rearrangements. The source is immuneACCESS, and TCRdb retained only in-frame sequences with V and J called. Part of the clones is not carried over; for the studies checked, unresolved V genes explain less than half of this, and the remainder is unexplained. The V and J calls and clone size come from that table; D and trimming were worked out from the DNA. A total of roughly 60,000 clones appear in this sample, roughly 85% of them only once. The top ten constitute approximately 11% of the sample.

The investigation overall reported the following: How much clinical and demographic metadata was included differed by source and by participant, and the metadata was provided uncurated.

The germline V gene supplies CDR1 LGHNA and CDR2 YSLEER. V is pruned by 0 bases and J by 1 base, leaving 1 base of the junction without a gene match. CDR3 length: 15 amino acids, cysteine to phenylalanine. Kept here is only the CDR3 DNA, which spans 45 bases and is read in frame from base 1. Whole blood was collected in K2EDTA tubes by collaborating institutions according to the institutions' own protocols. Collaborator samples were shipped for TCRbeta analysis as frozen whole blood, isolated PBMCs, or DNA extracted from either sample type. In regard to this clone: Its cognate antigen has yet to be identified. The input lacks base qualities; no much larger clone sits a single base away.

The rearrangement joined TRBV4-3 to TRBJ2-7; TRBD2 agrees with 9 junctional bases. Sequenced input: peripheral blood. The clonotype was recovered from a human donor in a cohort sampled during active COVID-19. The nucleotide sequence reads as follows: TGCGCCAGCAGCCAAGATAGCGGGAGTTCCTACGAGCAGTACTTC. It is translated as CASSQDSGSSYEQYF.